This T cell receptor (beta chain) comes out of a study of blood T cell repertoires in COVID-19. From germline, CDR1 is SGHDT and CDR2 YYEEEE. Trimming removed 4 bases from V and 8 bases from J; junction bases left unmatched: 7. This CDR3 contains 13 residues. The repertoire was sequenced with immunoSEQ multiplex PCR; TCRdb's copy has only in-frame clones and lacks some. This table has 200,000 to 300,000 clones, around nine tenths appearing once. The clonotype comes from a man aged 25-45 years with COVID-19, enrolled during active disease. Sequenced: peripheral blood. The chain couples TRBV5-6 to TRBJ1-2; 8 nucleotides match TRBD1. CDR3 nucleotide sequence: TGTGCCAGCAGCCCGGACAGGGTGCGGGGCTACACCTTC. Residues: CASSPDRVRGYTF.